This T cell receptor (beta chain) emerged from a study of monozygotic twins with inflammatory bowel disease. Overall study findings and caveats: Reduced clonotype sharing with other individuals was observed in IBD patients relative to healthy twins, especially with disease activity. Comparison of concordant versus discordant twins revealed no difference in repertoire similarity, possibly due to limited power. Lower TCRbeta diversity (inverse Simpson) was seen in IBD patients than in healthy co-twins.

Remarks on this clonotype: The antigen remains unidentified.

Investigators pulled total RNA out of whole blood and did not sort T cells. Following a re-call of the 5' RACE reads, TCRdb has one entry per CDR3 protein and lacks DNA. In all, the sample yields more than 350,000 distinct CDR3 sequences. The sequencing sample was made of blood. The clonotype comes from a human donor with ulcerative colitis or Crohn's disease, or a healthy co-twin of an affected twin (not recorded which).

The chain's CDR3 is CSAKPTSDTGELFF. This chain connects TRBV20-1 to TRBJ2-2; TCRdb's D gene call, TRBD2, goes unchecked for lack of DNA. The CDR3 contains 14 residues. Germline V gene sequence: CDR1 DFQATT, CDR2 SNEGSKA (reference sequence).